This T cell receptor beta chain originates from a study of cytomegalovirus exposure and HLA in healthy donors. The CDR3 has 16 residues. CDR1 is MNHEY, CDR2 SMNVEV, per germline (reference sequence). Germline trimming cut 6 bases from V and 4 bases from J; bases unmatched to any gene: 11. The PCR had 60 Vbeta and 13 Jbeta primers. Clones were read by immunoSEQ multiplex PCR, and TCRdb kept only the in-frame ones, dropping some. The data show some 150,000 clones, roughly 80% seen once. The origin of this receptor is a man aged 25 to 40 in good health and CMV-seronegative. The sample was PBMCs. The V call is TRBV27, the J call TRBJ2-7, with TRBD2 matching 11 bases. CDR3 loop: CASSYSSGRAGYEQYF. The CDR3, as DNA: TGTGCCAGCAGCTACAGTAGCGGGAGGGCTGGGTACGAGCAGTACTTC.